This is a list of T cell receptor beta chains from one sample in a study of Siglec-9 on CD8 T cells in melanoma. Profiled with immunoSEQ multiplex PCR; TCRdb holds only in-frame clones, not every one. The repertoire holds some 37,000 clones, with about 80% as singletons. The sample taken for sequencing was Siglec-9- CD8+ T cells sorted from blood. The receptors here all came from a human donor in good health. The CDR3 runs from the conserved cysteine through the conserved F or W. Fields, in order: CDR3 protein, clone size, J gene, D gene, CDR3 length, V gene. The D gene is left open where the match is weak. Clone sizes are given selectively: once, few, many, or a class where the clone is expanded.

CASSAGASGELFF | . | TRBJ2-2 | . | 13 | TRBV21-1
CASSQDWMGTGGTYEQYF | . | TRBJ2-7 | TRBD1 | 18 | TRBV4-2
CSVGTGNSPLHF | . | TRBJ1-6 | . | 12 | TRBV29-1
CASSLDRVVTEAFF | . | TRBJ1-1 | TRBD1 | 14 | TRBV6-6
CSVEPGTGDSGKQFF | . | TRBJ2-1 | TRBD1 | 15 | TRBV29-1
CAWNEEGETQYF | . | TRBJ2-5 | . | 12 | TRBV30
CASSIGQGFNQPQHF | . | TRBJ1-5 | TRBD1 | 15 | TRBV5-6
CASSDPRTESNQPQHF | few | TRBJ1-5 | . | 16 | TRBV2
CASSILPSTNTEAFF | . | TRBJ1-1 | . | 15 | TRBV19
CASSSGDRDMNTEAFF | . | TRBJ1-1 | TRBD1 | 16 | TRBV5-1
CASSEVPGFSNQPQHF | . | TRBJ1-5 | . | 16 | TRBV6-1
CASSSLSSGRGEQYF | . | TRBJ2-7 | TRBD2 | 15 | TRBV27
CASTQGETQYF | . | TRBJ2-5 | . | 11 | TRBV25-1
CASFPPGARGEQFF | once | TRBJ2-1 | . | 14 | TRBV5-1
CASSQGQGLYEQYF | . | TRBJ2-7 | TRBD1 | 14 | TRBV4-1
CASSPHPGQGDEKLFF | . | TRBJ1-4 | TRBD1 | 16 | TRBV7-9
CASSPRDSYQPQHF | . | TRBJ1-5 | . | 14 | TRBV27
CSALQGTEAFF | . | TRBJ1-1 | . | 11 | TRBV29-1
CASSPHLGEGPYEQYF | . | TRBJ2-7 | TRBD2 | 16 | TRBV27
CASSFACPSGNWDEQFF | . | TRBJ2-1 | TRBD2 | 17 | TRBV7-4
CSVVEAYEQYF | . | TRBJ2-7 | . | 11 | TRBV29-1
CASSLDPGHEQYF | . | TRBJ2-7 | . | 13 | TRBV7-7
CASSNPFDTIYF | . | TRBJ1-3 | . | 12 | TRBV19
CASSYAGTGNTEAFF | . | TRBJ1-1 | TRBD1 | 15 | TRBV6-5
CASTSSGGYEQYF | . | TRBJ2-7 | TRBD2 | 13 | TRBV5-1
CASSPGGLAGALSDTQYF | . | TRBJ2-3 | TRBD2 | 18 | TRBV27
CASSTSGSYEQYF | . | TRBJ2-7 | TRBD2 | 13 | TRBV27
CASSLTGGGYSNQPQHF | . | TRBJ1-5 | . | 17 | TRBV27
CSADDFNEQYF | . | TRBJ2-7 | . | 11 | TRBV20-1
CASREGDYGYTF | . | TRBJ1-2 | . | 12 | TRBV7-9
CASSVEGGTNEKLFF | . | TRBJ1-4 | . | 15 | TRBV9
CASSQGAGRTEAFF | . | TRBJ1-1 | TRBD1 | 14 | TRBV19
CASSWDTGELFF | few | TRBJ2-2 | . | 12 | TRBV5-1
CASSVGTTSSGANVLTF | . | TRBJ2-6 | . | 17 | TRBV6-1
CASSFATEAFF | . | TRBJ1-1 | . | 11 | TRBV11-3
CASSFLVGGMETQYF | . | TRBJ2-5 | . | 15 | TRBV5-6
CASSSSVEAFF | few | TRBJ1-1 | . | 11 | TRBV13
CASSPLLGATYEQYF | . | TRBJ2-7 | . | 15 | TRBV27
CARSPETGFSESGQPQHF | . | TRBJ1-5 | TRBD1 | 18 | TRBV5-3
CASSLMDTEAFF | . | TRBJ1-1 | . | 12 | TRBV11-2
CASSFRFSYNEQFF | . | TRBJ2-1 | . | 14 | TRBV7-9
CASSEGQLLTDTQYF | once | TRBJ2-3 | . | 15 | TRBV2
CASSLEVGGNGYTF | . | TRBJ1-2 | . | 14 | TRBV5-1
CASGGSRTDPRTEAFF | few | TRBJ1-1 | . | 16 | TRBV11-2
CATSRATGGAYEQYF | . | TRBJ2-7 | TRBD1 | 15 | TRBV15
CASNLNRALSPHEQYF | . | TRBJ2-7 | . | 16 | TRBV11-2
CASSVGELSPEQFF | . | TRBJ2-1 | . | 14 | TRBV9